Here is one TCR beta chain with its context. What it binds is not known. These data are taken from a study of shared clonotypes between healthy human individuals. Germline lookup yields CDR1 MDHEN and CDR2 SYDVKM. With 7 bases removed from V and 5 bases from J, the gap between germline ends came to 11 bases. The CDR3 has 12 residues. The study ran the assay at deep level. Here immunoSEQ multiplex PCR was the method, and the copy in TCRdb shows in-frame clones only, minus some. The repertoire consists of over 1.5 million clones, with roughly 98% occurring once and the leading ten covering roughly 0.45%. Study-wide results and caveats: Several donors held about 5% of naive CD4 clonotypes in common.

This sequence originates from a man in his thirties or forties in good health. The sequencing input was naive CD4+ T cells sorted from blood. As for subset: CD45RA+ positively selected. The rearrangement joins TRBV28 to TRBJ1-2; D unresolved. The CDR3 sequence is CASITGIYGYTF. Written as DNA, the CDR3 is TGTGCCAGCATCACCGGGATATATGGCTACACCTTC.